This T cell receptor (beta chain) comes out of a study of cytomegalovirus exposure and HLA in healthy donors. The ends were cut back, 0 bases at V and 9 bases at J, with 15 bases in the middle. CDR1 SGHDN and CDR2 FVKESK come from the germline V gene. This CDR3 has 15 amino acids. About this clone: As yet, its antigen is unknown.

The PCR had 60 Vbeta and 13 Jbeta primers. The assay was immunoSEQ multiplex PCR, and TCRdb's table has in-frame clones only and misses some. The table lists some 120,000 clones, just under 75% of them singletons. Overall study results and limits: A reported reduction in N-insertions relative to the roughly 610-donor mean was seen in an Asian-associated ancestry cluster in a later analysis. DRB1 showed the most TCR associations and HLA-C the fewest in a later analysis, as rates varied by HLA locus.

Source material: PBMCs. This sequence originates from a human donor in good health. V is TRBV14 and J is TRBJ2-1; D is perhaps TRBD1 (6 bases). CDR3 region: CASSQDLLGAGEQFF. In DNA form, the CDR3 reads TGTGCCAGCAGCCAAGATTTGTTGGGGGCGGGTGAGCAGTTCTTC.